This paragraph reports one T cell receptor (beta chain). Its antigen remains unidentified. RNA, once extracted, was reverse transcribed into cDNA for use as the sequencing template. Data came from immunoSEQ multiplex PCR; TCRdb stores just in-frame clones and leaves some out. The data show some 82,000 clones, roughly half seen once. The data belong to a study of CD8+ T cells in alopecia areata. The CDR3 consists of 15 residues. Trimming pared 7 bases from V and 3 bases from J, leaving 19 bases between. Germline V gene sequence: CDR1 MDHEN, CDR2 SYDVKM. General study findings and limits: Mouse data revealed clearer TCR sharing than patient data did, a gap possibly tied to HLA. Affected scalp, especially in alopecia totalis/universalis, had a higher clonality than normal scalp did.

The V gene is TRBV28, the J gene TRBJ2-7; perhaps D is TRBD1 or TRBD2 (5 bases each). Sequenced: NKG2D-high CD8+ T cells sorted from blood. The sequence derives from a human donor with alopecia areata. CDR3 loop: CASTAEVGTNYEQYF. In DNA form, the CDR3 reads TGTGCCAGCACCGCTGAAGTCGGGACGAACTACGAGCAGTACTTC.